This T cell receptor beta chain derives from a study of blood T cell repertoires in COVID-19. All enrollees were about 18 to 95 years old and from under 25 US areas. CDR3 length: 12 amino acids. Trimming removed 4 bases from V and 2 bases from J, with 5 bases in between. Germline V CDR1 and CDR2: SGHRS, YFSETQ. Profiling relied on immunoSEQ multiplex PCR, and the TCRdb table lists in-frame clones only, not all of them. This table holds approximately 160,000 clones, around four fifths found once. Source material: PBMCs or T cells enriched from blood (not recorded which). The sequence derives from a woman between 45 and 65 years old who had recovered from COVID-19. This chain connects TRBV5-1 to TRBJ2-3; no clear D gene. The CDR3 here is CASSLFTDTQYF. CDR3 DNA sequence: TGCGCCAGCAGCCTCTTCACAGATACGCAGTATTTT. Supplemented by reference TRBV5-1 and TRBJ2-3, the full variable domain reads KAGVTQTPRYLIKTRGQQVTLSCSPISGHRSVSWYQQTPGQGLQFLFEYFSETQRNKGNFPGRFSGRQFSNSRSEMNVSTLELGDSALYLCASSLFTDTQYFGPGTRLTVL.